The clone carrying this T cell receptor beta chain was counted between two and nine times. This sample is drawn from a study of T cells in Graves' hyperthyroidism and ophthalmopathy. From RNA transcripts, TCR beta CDR3 regions were amplified. A first-round RT-PCR of the TCR CDR3 used the HTBI primer set. TCRdb processed the multiplex PCR reads anew with MiXCR; each CDR3 protein has one entry. The data show fewer than 900,000 distinct CDR3 sequences, approximately 16% seen once. This clonotype was obtained from a man between 18 and 29 years old with Graves' hyperthyroidism. The sequencing input was blood.

The CDR3 DNA follows: TGCAGCGCCGTAGATCTCAGGGGAAACATTCAGTACTTC. As protein: CSAVDLRGNIQYF. The chain joins TRBV29-1 to TRBJ2-4; perhaps TRBD1 as D (6 bases). This CDR3 is 13 amino acids long. Looked up from germline, CDR1 is SQVTM and CDR2 is ANQGSEA. The V and J ends lost 7 bases and 6 bases respectively, with 16 bases between them.